What follows are 10 T cell receptor beta chains derived from one specimen sequenced in a study of T cells in Graves' hyperthyroidism and ophthalmopathy. TCR beta CDR3 sequences were amplified from RNA transcripts. Primed by the HTBI set, a first-round RT-PCR was run on the TCR CDR3. One entry per CDR3 protein results from TCRdb running MiXCR on the multiplex PCR reads. The sample comprises 560,000 or so distinct CDR3 sequences, 40% to 55% of which are singletons, and about 7.9% rests with the top ten. The sequencing sample was made of peripheral blood or thyroid tissue (not recorded which). Receptors were obtained from a woman under 30 with Graves' hyperthyroidism.

As concerns this clonotype: A much larger clone differs by one base, so this may be a read error. This chain uses TRBV7-9 with TRBJ2-7; no clear D. This CDR3 has 14 residues. Germline V CDR1 and CDR2: SEHNR, FQNEAQ (reference sequence). Trimming shortened V by 6 bases and J by 3 bases, and 15 bases separated the two germline ends. The CDR3 coding sequence is TGTGCCAGCAGTTTTGGACGGGTTGGCTACGAGCAGTACTTC. This sequence encodes CASSFGRVGYEQYF.

Notes on this clonotype: A much larger clone sits a single nucleotide away, making a read error possible. The chain has TRBV5-1 and TRBJ2-2; D call uncertain. The CDR3 totals 14 residues. Germline CDR1 SGHRS, CDR2 YFSETQ. CDR3: CVSSMDVDTGELFF. Here the CDR3 DNA reads TGCGTCAGCAGCATGGACGTTGACACCGGGGAGCTGTTTTTT.

The chain joins TRBV12-3 or TRBV12-4 to TRBJ2-7; no clear D. This CDR3 region has 14 residues. Trimming removed 3 bases at V and 2 bases at J, with 11 bases between. The CDR3 DNA follows: TGTGCCAGCAGTTTGGTTAGCAGGACCTACGAGCAGTACTTC. Amino acids: CASSLVSRTYEQYF.

This clonotype was observed at least ten times. The chain carries TRBV10-2 and TRBJ1-6; TRBD1 might be the D (5 bases). This CDR3 spans 14 amino acids. From germline, CDR1 is WSHSY and CDR2 SAAADI. V was shortened by 4 bases and J by 10 bases, with 14 bases between the two germline ends. CDR3 amino acids: CASSVEGLRSPLHF. The DNA for the CDR3 is TGCGCCAGCAGTGTAGAGGGACTCCGCTCACCCCTCCACTTT.

This clonotype was detected many times. The chain links TRBV6-5 to TRBJ1-5; the match to TRBD1 covers 8 bases. V was pared by 6 bases and J by 7 bases, with 5 bases of the junction left unmatched. The CDR3 runs 13 residues. Germline-derived CDR1 and CDR2 are MNHEY and SVGAGI. The DNA of the CDR3 is TGTGCCAGCAGCCCCCGACAGGGGCAGCCCCAGCATTTT. As protein: CASSPRQGQPQHF.

This clonotype was seen ten or more times. The V gene is TRBV2, the J gene TRBJ1-1; TRBD1 might be the D (5 bases). The V gene lost 9 bases and the J gene lost 5 bases, with 7 bases spanning the gap. CDR1 and CDR2 from the germline V gene are SNHLY and FYNNEI. The CDR3 is made up of 10 amino acids. CDR3: CARGVTEAFF. The CDR3 nucleotides are TGTGCCAGAGGGGTGACTGAAGCTTTCTTT.

The chain couples TRBV2 to TRBJ2-5; D is tentatively TRBD1 or TRBD2 (6 bases each). The CDR3 runs 14 residues. In germline, CDR1 is SNHLY, CDR2 FYNNEI. Trimming took 3 bases from V and 5 from J, leaving 13 bases between them. The CDR3 protein is CASSERDTGETQYF. CDR3 nucleotide sequence: TGTGCCAGCAGTGAGCGGGACACCGGGGAGACCCAGTACTTC. Using reference TRBV2 and TRBJ2-5 for the parts outside the CDR3, the full variable domain is EPEVTQTPSHQVTQMGQEVILRCVPISNHLYFYWYRQILGQKVEFLVSFYNNEISEKSEIFDDQFSVERPDGSNFTLKIRSTKLEDSAMYFCASSERDTGETQYFGPGTRLLVL.

V usage is TRBV19 and J usage is TRBJ2-5; 9 bases are shared with TRBD1. The CDR3 runs to 14 residues. CDR1 is LNHDA and CDR2 is SQIVND in the germline V gene (reference sequence). J lost 9 bases, V lost 6 bases, and 11 bases had no gene match. The CDR3 coding sequence is TGTGCCAGTAGCCCAGACAGGGGGGCATCGCCCCAGTACTTC. Protein sequence: CASSPDRGASPQYF.

This clonotype was recorded at least ten times. V and J are TRBV7-2 and TRBJ2-7; 9 bases match TRBD2. CDR1 SGHTA and CDR2 FQGNSA come from the germline V gene. V lost 5 bases to trimming and J lost 4 bases; unmatched junction nucleotides: 6. CDR3 length equals 14 residues. CDR3 nucleotide sequence: TGTGCCAGCAGCCAAGATACTAGCGGGTACGAGCAGTACTTC. This translates into CASSQDTSGYEQYF.

This chain links TRBV9 with TRBJ2-5; the D is unclear. V was cut by 2 bases and J by 4 bases, with 12 bases left in between. Germline CDR1 SGDLS, CDR2 YYNGEE. There are 14 residues in the CDR3. The CDR3 DNA reads as TGTGCCAGCAGCGTGCGGATAAACCGAGAGACCCAGTACTTC. It is translated as CASSVRINRETQYF.